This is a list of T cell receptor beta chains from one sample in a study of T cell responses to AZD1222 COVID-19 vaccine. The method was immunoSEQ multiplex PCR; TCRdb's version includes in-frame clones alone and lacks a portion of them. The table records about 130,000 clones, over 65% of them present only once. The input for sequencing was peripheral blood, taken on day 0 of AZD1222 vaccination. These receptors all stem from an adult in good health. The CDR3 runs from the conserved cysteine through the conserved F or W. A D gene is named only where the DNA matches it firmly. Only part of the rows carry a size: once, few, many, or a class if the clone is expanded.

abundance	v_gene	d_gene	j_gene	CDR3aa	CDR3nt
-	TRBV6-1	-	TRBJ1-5	CASSEGSVGPQHF	TGTGCCAGCAGTGAAGGTTCCGTGGGGCCCCAGCATTTT
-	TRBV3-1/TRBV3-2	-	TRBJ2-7	CASSQGTFAYEQYF	TGTGCCAGCAGCCAAGGGACCTTTGCCTACGAGCAGTACTTC
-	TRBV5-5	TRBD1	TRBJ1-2	CASSPLGTGANGYTF	TGTGCCAGCAGCCCCCTTGGGACAGGGGCGAATGGCTACACCTTC
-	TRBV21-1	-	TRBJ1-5	CASSKAQVPSVRSNQPQHF	TGTGCCAGCAGCAAAGCGCAGGTCCCTTCAGTTCGTAGCAATCAGCCCCAGCATTTT
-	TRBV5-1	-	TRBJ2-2	CASSRGLNTGELFF	TGCGCCAGCAGCCGGGGGCTGAACACCGGGGAGCTGTTTTTT
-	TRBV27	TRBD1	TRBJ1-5	CASSLRAGTGAIYQPQHF	TGTGCCAGCAGTCTCCGCGCCGGGACAGGGGCCATATATCAGCCCCAGCATTTT
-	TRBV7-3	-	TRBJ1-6	CASSPGRFNSPLHF	TGTGCCAGCAGCCCAGGACGGTTTAATTCACCCCTCCACTTT
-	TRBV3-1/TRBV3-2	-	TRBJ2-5	CASSQDGGQGQETQYF	TGTGCCAGCAGCCAAGACGGCGGGCAGGGACAAGAGACCCAGTACTTC
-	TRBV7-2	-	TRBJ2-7	CASSPEGVSYEQYF	TGTGCCAGCAGCCCGGAGGGGGTTAGCTACGAGCAGTACTTC
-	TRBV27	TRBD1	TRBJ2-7	CASSWAGQGNYEQYF	TGTGCCAGCAGTTGGGCGGGACAGGGGAACTACGAGCAGTACTTC
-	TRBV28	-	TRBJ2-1	CASLPEGGPQYNEQFF	TGTGCCAGCCTACCGGAGGGGGGACCACAGTACAATGAGCAGTTCTTC
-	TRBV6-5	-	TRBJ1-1	CASGPSRDTEAFF	TGTGCCAGCGGTCCGAGTCGGGACACTGAAGCTTTCTTT
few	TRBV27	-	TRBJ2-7	CASSLASRDYEQYF	TGTGCCAGCAGTTTGGCTAGCAGAGACTACGAGCAGTACTTC
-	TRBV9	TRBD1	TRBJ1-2	CASSPLGQAYGYTF	TGTGCCAGCAGCCCACTAGGACAGGCCTATGGCTACACCTTC
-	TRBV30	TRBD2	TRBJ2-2	CAWAGETNTGELFF	TGTGCCTGGGCGGGGGAGACAAACACCGGGGAGCTGTTTTTT
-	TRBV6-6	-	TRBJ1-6	CASLTGQVYNSPLHF	TGTGCCAGCCTTACGGGACAAGTTTATAATTCACCCCTCCACTTT
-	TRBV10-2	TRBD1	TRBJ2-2	CASSESGQGAGTGELFF	TGCGCCAGCAGTGAGTCGGGACAGGGGGCGGGCACCGGGGAGCTGTTTTTT
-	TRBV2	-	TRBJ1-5	CASSDVRMSNQPQHF	TGTGCCAGCAGTGACGTCAGGATGAGCAATCAGCCCCAGCATTTT
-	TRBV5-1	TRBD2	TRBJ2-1	CASSLGALAGGPRTNEQFF	TGCGCCAGCAGCTTGGGGGCCCTAGCGGGGGGGCCCCGAACCAATGAGCAGTTCTTC
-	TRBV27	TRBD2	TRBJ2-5	CASRLTGSGGSQETQYF	TGTGCCAGCAGACTTACGGGTAGCGGGGGCTCACAAGAGACCCAGTACTTC
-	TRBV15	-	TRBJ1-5	CATSLGAGPRAQHF	TGTGCCACCAGCTTGGGTGCAGGTCCCAGAGCCCAGCATTTT
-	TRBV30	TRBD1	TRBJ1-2	CAWNRGTGTYGYTF	TGTGCCTGGAATCGCGGGACAGGGACCTATGGCTACACCTTC
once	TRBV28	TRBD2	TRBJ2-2	CASSLSSGGASTGELFF	TGTGCCAGCAGTTTATCCAGCGGGGGGGCTAGCACCGGGGAGCTGTTTTTT
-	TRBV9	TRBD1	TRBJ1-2	CASSVDGTGSYGYTF	TGTGCCAGCAGCGTAGACGGGACAGGCTCTTATGGCTACACCTTC
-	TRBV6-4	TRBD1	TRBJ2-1	CASSDSRGQGLNEQFF	TGTGCCAGCAGTGACTCTAGGGGACAGGGGCTCAATGAGCAGTTCTTC
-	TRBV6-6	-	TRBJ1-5	CASSYKRVEQPQHF	TGTGCCAGCAGTTACAAGAGGGTGGAGCAGCCCCAGCATTTT
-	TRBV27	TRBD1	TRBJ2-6	CASTSPGTGKSNGANVLTF	TGTGCCAGCACCTCCCCCGGGACAGGGAAAAGTAATGGGGCCAACGTCCTGACTTTC
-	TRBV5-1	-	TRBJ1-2	CASSFESESYTF	TGCGCCAGCAGCTTCGAATCAGAGTCGTACACCTTC
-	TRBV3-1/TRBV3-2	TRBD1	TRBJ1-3	CASSQGTGGNTIYF	TGTGCCAGCAGCCAAGGGACAGGGGGAAACACCATATATTTT
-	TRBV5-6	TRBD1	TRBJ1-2	CASSLLGQTYEFYGYTF	TGTGCCAGCAGCTTGTTGGGACAGACCTATGAATTCTATGGCTACACCTTC
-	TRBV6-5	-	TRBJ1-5	CATRDGDSNQPQHF	TGTGCCACAAGGGACGGGGATAGCAATCAGCCCCAGCATTTT